This T cell receptor (beta chain) is drawn from a study of T cell responses to AZD1222 COVID-19 vaccine. Overall study findings and caveats: Rises in breadth and depth of Spike-specific TCRs came after two AZD1222 doses. Targets within unmutated variant regions were reportedly found for nearly half of spike-specific TCRs.

As for this clone: Its matching antigen is unknown.

Profiled with immunoSEQ multiplex PCR; TCRdb holds only in-frame clones, not every one. The data contain approximately 88,000 clones, about 88% of them singletons. Germline V lookup: CDR1 LGHDT, CDR2 YNNKEL (reference sequence). Trimming shortened V by 6 bases and J by 5 bases, and 6 bases separated the two germline ends. The CDR3 covers 11 residues. The chain is built from TRBV3-1 (or the pseudogene TRBV3-2) and TRBJ2-3; D gene unclear. The receptor was derived from an adult who received the AZD1222 COVID-19 vaccine. The material sequenced was peripheral blood, taken 28 days after the second AZD1222 dose. CDR3 residues: CASRDLDTQYF. Here the CDR3 DNA reads TGTGCCAGCAGAGACTTAGATACGCAGTATTTT.